The sequence of this T cell receptor beta chain was determined in a study of cytomegalovirus exposure and HLA in healthy donors. 13 Jbeta primers and 60 Vbeta primers were used for the PCR. Libraries were prepared by immunoSEQ multiplex PCR; TCRdb keeps only in-frame clonotypes and omits some of them. The data hold about 170,000 clones, with about 85% observed a single time. Study conclusions and caveats: A later analysis appeared to link common viral pathogens to several of the most significant clusters.

V lost 6 bases, J lost 7 bases, and 9 bases stayed unmatched. Looked up from germline, CDR1 is SNHLY and CDR2 is FYNNEI. This CDR3 is 14 amino acids long. Remarks on this clone: Its target is not known.

The clonotype originates from a boy younger than 10 in good health and CMV-seronegative. The sample was PBMCs. The gene calls are TRBV2 and TRBJ1-2; TRBD1 matches at 9 bases. CDR3: CASRDRGPSFGYTF. DNA of the CDR3: TGTGCCAGCAGGGACAGGGGCCCGAGTTTTGGCTACACCTTC.